The 26 T cell receptor beta chains below were found in one sample sequenced in a study of CD8 T cells in Susac syndrome. Random hexamers were used to reverse transcribe an amount of roughly 0.45 to 1 ug RNA. TCRdb independently ran MiXCR on the immunoSEQ multiplex PCR reads; one entry per CDR3 protein. The sample consists of 180,000 or so distinct CDR3 sequences, about 95% of them appearing once. Specimen: CD4+ T cells from PBMCs. These receptors came from a human donor in good health.

The rearrangement uses TRBV9 and TRBJ2-3; 7 bases agree with TRBD2. Losses at the gene ends were 3 bases for V and 0 bases for J; bases not matched to a gene: 7. Looked up from germline, CDR1 is SGDLS and CDR2 is YYNGEE. CDR3 size: 16 residues. The CDR3 DNA reads TGTGCCAGCAGCGCCCGGGGGGATACTAGCACAGATACGCAGTATTTT. Translating gives CASSARGDTSTDTQYF.

The chain couples TRBV15 to TRBJ1-1; D gene ambiguous. The germline V gene has CDR1 LNHNV and CDR2 YYDKDF (reference sequence). The CDR3 spans 14 residues. V lost 1 base and J lost 0, with 6 bases in between. This CDR3 reads CATSRAGMNTEAFF. CDR3 DNA: TGTGCCACCAGCAGAGCGGGAATGAACACTGAAGCTTTCTTT.

V and J are TRBV9 and TRBJ1-1; possible D gene TRBD1, 6 bases. The CDR3 is made up of 15 amino acids. Trimming took off 3 bases at V and 5 bases at J, with 17 bases between the two ends. Germline V gene sequence: CDR1 SGDLS, CDR2 YYNGEE. CDR3: CASSADHRVGTEAFF. The DNA for the CDR3 is TGTGCCAGCAGCGCAGACCACAGGGTGGGTACTGAAGCTTTCTTT.

V gene TRBV30 combines with J gene TRBJ2-1; D is unresolved. There are 14 residues in the CDR3. Trimming took 2 bases from V and 0 from J, leaving 8 bases between them. Germline values: CDR1 GTSNPN, CDR2 SVGIG (reference sequence). In DNA, the CDR3 is TGTGCCTGGAGTTTCCTCAGCTCCTACAATGAGCAGTTCTTC. Its translation: CAWSFLSSYNEQFF.

The chain has TRBV30 and TRBJ2-7, with 9 positions matching TRBD2. The CDR3 is 13 residues long. Germline V gene data show CDR1 as GTSNPN and CDR2 as SVGIG (reference sequence). Trimming took 5 bases from V and 2 from J; bases not matched to a gene: 4. CDR3 protein: CAWQRGDAYEQYF. CDR3 sequence (DNA): TGTGCCTGGCAGCGGGGGGACGCCTACGAGCAGTACTTC.

The chain recombines TRBV7-8 with TRBJ2-5; TRBD2 matches at 13 bases. V was clipped by 4 bases and J by 1 base; unmatched bases: 3. The CDR3 is 16 residues long. CDR1 and CDR2 from the germline V gene are SGHVS and FQNEAQ. The CDR3 DNA reads TGTGCCAGCAGCTCAGGACTAGCGGGGGCCCAAGAGACCCAGTACTTC. Translating it yields CASSSGLAGAQETQYF.

This chain links TRBV29-1 with TRBJ2-5, with TRBD1 matching over 9 bases. Germline lookup yields CDR1 SQVTM and CDR2 ANQGSEA. V lost 6 bases and J lost 2; bases outside the gene matches: 4. The CDR3 sequence is 13 residues long. The DNA for the CDR3 is TGCAGCGTAGCAGGGACAGGGCAAGAGACCCAGTACTTC. Its translation is CSVAGTGQETQYF.

This sequence joins TRBV29-1 and TRBJ2-3; TRBD2 agrees at 14 bases. Trimming at V came to 4 bases and at J to 3 bases, leaving 6 bases not matched to a gene. The CDR3 loop spans 16 amino acids. CDR1 and CDR2 from the germline V gene are SQVTM and ANQGSEA. This chain's CDR3 is CSVGGLAGGSTDTQYF. CDR3 bases: TGCAGCGTTGGAGGACTAGCGGGGGGTAGTACAGATACGCAGTATTTT.

The sample holds one count of this clonotype. The genes are TRBV10-3 and TRBJ1-1, with TRBD1 matching 7 bases. Trimming at V came to 2 bases and at J to 5 bases, leaving 2 bases not matched to a gene. CDR1 is ENHRY, CDR2 SYGVKD, per germline. CDR3 size: 13 residues. CDR3 sequence reads: CAISEPGGTEAFF. The DNA of the CDR3 is TGTGCCATCAGTGAGCCAGGGGGAACTGAAGCTTTCTTT.

The V and J genes are TRBV4-2 and TRBJ2-3; 13 bases are shared with TRBD2. The trim removed 4 bases at V and 4 bases at J, leaving 2 bases unmatched. Germline V gene data show CDR1 as LGHNA and CDR2 as YNFKEQ. The CDR3 totals 15 residues. This chain's CDR3 is CASSRGTSGADTQYF. In DNA, the CDR3 is TGTGCCAGCAGCCGAGGGACTAGCGGGGCAGATACGCAGTATTTT.

This clonotype was seen a few times. The gene calls are TRBV12-3 or TRBV12-4 and TRBJ2-5; TRBD1 agrees at 9 bases. V shed 5 bases, J shed 9 bases, and the junction held 13 bases outside the gene matches. This CDR3 contains 15 residues. The CDR3 DNA reads as TGTGCCAGCAGTCTCCGACGGGACAGGGCGTCGGCCCAGTACTTC. Its protein is CASSLRRDRASAQYF.

The chain has TRBV9 and TRBJ1-4; 9 nucleotides line up with TRBD1. The V segment lost 0 bases and the J segment 8 bases; nucleotides outside the gene matches: 5. Per the germline V gene, CDR1 is SGDLS and CDR2 is YYNGEE. The CDR3 extends over 15 amino acids. The CDR3 DNA follows: TGTGCCAGCAGCGTAGACGGGACAGGGAAGGAAAAACTGTTTTTT. This translates into CASSVDGTGKEKLFF.

The J gene is TRBJ2-7, the V gene TRBV2; D remains unclear. Germline loops: CDR1 SNHLY, CDR2 FYNNEI. V lost 6 bases and J lost 6, with 12 bases in between. The CDR3 runs 12 residues. The CDR3 DNA is TGTGCCAGCAGACCCAATGTTGGCGAGCAGTACTTC. This gives the protein CASRPNVGEQYF.

The table lists this clonotype with a count of one. The chain combines TRBV3-1 with TRBJ2-7; tentatively, D is TRBD2 (6 bases). The CDR3 covers 14 residues. Germline V gene sequence: CDR1 LGHDT, CDR2 YNNKEL (reference sequence). V shed 4 bases and J shed 1 base, with 11 bases lying between them. The CDR3: CASSRGTASYEQYF. The CDR3 DNA reads TGTGCCAGCAGCCGCGGGACGGCATCCTACGAGCAGTACTTC.

This clonotype was observed a handful of times. This rearrangement joins TRBV7-2 to TRBJ1-1; D remains ambiguous. Trimming removed 1 base from V and 1 base from J, with 4 bases in between. This CDR3 contains 13 residues. Germline-derived CDR1 and CDR2 are SGHTA and FQGNSA. The DNA of the CDR3 is TGTGCCAGCAGCTTAGAGGGGAACACTGAAGCTTTCTTT. Translated, it gives CASSLEGNTEAFF.

The chain carries TRBV25-1 and TRBJ2-5; 13 bases map to TRBD2. This CDR3 spans 14 amino acids. Unmatched junction bases numbered 3, after V lost 6 bases and J lost 5 bases. Germline V gene data show CDR1 as MGHDK and CDR2 as SYGVNS. The CDR3 coding sequence is TGTGCCAGCAGGCCGGGACTAGCGGGGGAGACCCAGTACTTC. Its protein product is CASRPGLAGETQYF.

The rearrangement uses TRBV30 and TRBJ1-2; D is possibly TRBD1 (5 bases). The CDR3 loop spans 11 amino acids. V lost 1 base and J 10 bases, leaving 10 bases between the germline ends. Germline V gene lookup returns CDR1 GTSNPN and CDR2 SVGIG (reference sequence). The CDR3 nucleotides read TGTGCCTGGAGTGCGCGGGGGTACTACACCTTC. Protein: CAWSARGYYTF.

The chain recombines TRBV3-1 with TRBJ1-3; no reliable D call. V gave up 4 bases and J gave up 0 bases, with 7 bases separating them. CDR1 is LGHDT and CDR2 is YNNKEL in the germline V gene (reference sequence). The CDR3 has 14 residues. The CDR3 DNA follows: TGTGCCAGCAGCCGCGGAGGCTCTGGAAACACCATATATTTT. Translating gives CASSRGGSGNTIYF.

The chain is built from TRBV5-4 and TRBJ1-2; the D gene is possibly TRBD1 (6 bases). This CDR3 contains 14 residues. Trimming pared 3 bases from V and 5 bases from J, leaving 14 bases between. Germline V gene lookup returns CDR1 SGHNT and CDR2 YYREEE (reference sequence). CDR3 protein: CASSSLDSVYGYTF. The CDR3, as DNA: TGTGCCAGCAGCTCCCTGGACAGTGTATATGGCTACACCTTC.

The chain couples TRBV24-1 to TRBJ2-2; TRBD1 agrees at 9 bases. This CDR3 is built from 16 residues. Germline CDR1 and CDR2: KGHDR and SFDVKD. Trimming took 3 bases from V and 3 from J; bases not matched to a gene: 4. This chain's CDR3 is CATSDPGQGDTGELFF. CDR3 nucleotides: TGTGCCACCAGTGATCCGGGACAGGGTGACACCGGGGAGCTGTTTTTT.

V usage is TRBV12-3 or TRBV12-4 and J usage is TRBJ1-2, with TRBD1 matching 7 bases. Unmatched junction bases numbered 7, after V lost 7 bases and J lost 5 bases. The CDR3 has 13 residues. CDR3 DNA: TGTGCCAGCATCCCACAGGGGAGATATGGCTACACCTTC. Its protein product is CASIPQGRYGYTF.

This clonotype was recorded only once. The V and J genes are TRBV7-2 and TRBJ2-3, with D perhaps being TRBD1 or TRBD2 (6 bases each). Germline V CDR1 and CDR2: SGHTA, FQGNSA. The CDR3 is 15 amino acids. V was shortened by 1 base and J by 5 bases, with 13 bases between the two germline ends. DNA for the CDR3: TGTGCCAGCAGCTTAGGCTGGGGGGCCGGAGATACGCAGTATTTT. It encodes CASSLGWGAGDTQYF.

The genes are TRBV10-3 and TRBJ1-5; D call uncertain. The CDR3 totals 13 residues. CDR1 and CDR2 from the germline V gene are ENHRY and SYGVKD. V lost 0 bases and J 4 bases, leaving 4 bases between the germline ends. CDR3 residues: CAISESRNQPQHF. The CDR3 bases are TGTGCCATCAGTGAGTCAAGGAATCAGCCCCAGCATTTT.

The chain is built from TRBV9 and TRBJ2-7, with D possibly being TRBD2 (5 bases). Germline V gene sequence: CDR1 SGDLS, CDR2 YYNGEE. The CDR3 loop spans 12 amino acids. The V end lost 8 bases, the J end lost 0 bases, and 9 bases lay between the germline ends. The CDR3 loop is CASARDSYEQYF. CDR3 DNA: TGTGCCAGTGCCCGGGACTCCTACGAGCAGTACTTC.

This chain uses TRBV5-4 with TRBJ1-6; D gene unclear. Deletions cut 5 bases from V and 9 bases from J, with 15 bases between. Per germline, CDR1 SGHNT and CDR2 YYREEE (reference sequence). This CDR3 has 14 amino acids. The CDR3 sequence: CASRSPGVGSPLHF. In DNA form, the CDR3 reads TGTGCCAGCAGAAGCCCGGGCGTTGGTTCACCCCTCCACTTT.

The V call is TRBV12-3 or TRBV12-4, the J call TRBJ2-3, with 7 bases fitting TRBD2. Germline trimming cut 3 bases from V and 3 bases from J; bases unmatched to any gene: 12. This CDR3 has 17 amino acids. CDR3 coding DNA: TGTGCCAGCAGTTTCGGGGGGTTTCACAGTGGGACAGATACGCAGTATTTT. This gives the protein CASSFGGFHSGTDTQYF.